This T cell receptor beta chain was sequenced for a study of blood T cell repertoires in COVID-19. Whole-study context: Collection of acute and convalescent COVID-19 samples took place in the United States, Italy and Spain. Sample material is recorded as cDNA or gDNA derived from T cells, B-cell-depleted T cells, or PBMCs.

Trimming at V came to 6 bases and at J to 5 bases, leaving 6 bases not matched to a gene. The CDR3 is 13 amino acids. Those enrolled in Seattle joined during active infection and were followed longitudinally afterward. The authors' processing: It was from reference gene primer amplification that nucleated cell counts were estimated. Here immunoSEQ multiplex PCR was the method, and the copy in TCRdb shows in-frame clones only, minus some. The V and J calls and the clone size are those of that table, but D and trimming were determined from the DNA. The sample lists some 270,000 clones, 70% to 85% seen once, with 0.87% in the top ten.

Source material: peripheral blood. The chain couples TRBV12-3 or TRBV12-4 to TRBJ1-1; TRBD1 aligns across 7 bases. The receptor was isolated from a human donor with COVID-19, enrolled during active disease. The donor label of this sample is uncertain. The CDR3 DNA is TGTGCCAGCAGGATCTCAGGGGGAACTGAAGCTTTCTTT. Residues: CASRISGGTEAFF.